Listed below are T cell receptor beta chains from one sample, sequenced in a study of blood T cell repertoires in COVID-19. Clones were read by immunoSEQ multiplex PCR, and TCRdb kept only the in-frame ones, dropping some. The repertoire holds a few hundred thousand clones, roughly 87% seen once, with approximately 8.8% in the top ten. The sequenced sample was peripheral blood. The receptors stem from a man between 18 and 29 years old with active or convalescent COVID-19. Both conserved end residues are part of each CDR3. Fields, in order: J gene, clone size, D gene, V gene, CDR3 DNA, CDR3 protein. The D gene is left open where the match is weak. Size tells how often a clone was seen (once, few, many) or the class of an expanded clone, and some rows leave it out.

TRBJ2-3,-,TRBD1,TRBV11-2,TGTGCCAGCACCCAACAGGGGCAAGATACGCAGTATTTT,CASTQQGQDTQYF
TRBJ1-2,-,-,TRBV5-5,TGTGCCAGCACCGCCCAGGGCCTCTATGGCTACACCTTC,CASTAQGLYGYTF
TRBJ1-4,once,TRBD1,TRBV3-1/TRBV3-2,TGTGCCAGCAGTTTGGGACAGGGACGGGGAGAAAAACTGTTTTTT,CASSLGQGRGEKLFF
TRBJ1-1,-,-,TRBV7-2,TGTGCCAGCAGCTTAGCATCAAGACAGGCTAACACTGAAGCTTTCTTT,CASSLASRQANTEAFF
TRBJ1-2,many,-,TRBV11-2,TGTGCCAGCAGCTCCCCAAGGGGGAACTATGGCTACACCTTC,CASSSPRGNYGYTF
TRBJ1-1,-,TRBD1,TRBV12-5,TGTGCTAGTGGTTTGGTCAGGGGGTTAAGGTCGGGCACTGAAGCTTTCTTT,CASGLVRGLRSGTEAFF
TRBJ2-1,few,-,TRBV3-1/TRBV3-2,TGTGCCAGCAGCCAGGTTGGCGGCTCCTACAATGAGCAGTTCTTC,CASSQVGGSYNEQFF
TRBJ2-3,-,-,TRBV2,TGTGCCAGCAGTGACCGACCCGCAACGGGTACGCAGTATTTT,CASSDRPATGTQYF
TRBJ2-1,-,TRBD2,TRBV5-1,TGCGCCAGCAGCTTGGTCGGGGGGGCTGGTGAGCAGTTCTTC,CASSLVGGAGEQFF
TRBJ2-7,few,TRBD2,TRBV19,TGTGCCAGTAGTAACCTAGCGGGGGGCGGCGACGAGCAGTACTTC,CASSNLAGGGDEQYF
TRBJ2-2,-,TRBD1,TRBV6-5,TGTGCCAGCAGTTACTCAGGGGGCCCGGACACCGGGGAGCTGTTTTTT,CASSYSGGPDTGELFF
TRBJ1-2,-,TRBD1,TRBV5-5,TGTGCCAGCAGCTTGTCAGGGGGCGATGGTGGCTACACCTTC,CASSLSGGDGGYTF
TRBJ2-2,-,TRBD1,TRBV3-1/TRBV3-2,TGTGCCAGCAGCTACAGGGGACAGGGGTCCGGGGAGCTGTTTTTT,CASSYRGQGSGELFF
TRBJ2-2,-,-,TRBV7-9,TGTGCCAGCAGCTCTCAGGATTACACCGGGGAGCTGTTTTTT,CASSSQDYTGELFF
TRBJ1-1,-,-,TRBV5-4,TGTGCCAGCGGCACGGGGGGCATAACTGAAGCTTTCTTT,CASGTGGITEAFF
TRBJ2-6,-,-,TRBV7-9,TGTGCCAGCAGCTTAAGCTCGCCCATCTCTGGGGCCAACGTCCTGACTTTC,CASSLSSPISGANVLTF
TRBJ1-4,-,TRBD1,TRBV10-3,TGTGCCACGAGACCGGGGTCCGAAGGGGGCATTAATGAAAAACTGTTTTTT,CATRPGSEGGINEKLFF
TRBJ2-1,-,TRBD1,TRBV10-1,TGCGCCAGCAGTCAGGGACAGGGGAAGGGCGAGCAGTTCTTC,CASSQGQGKGEQFF
TRBJ2-1,-,TRBD2,TRBV27,TGTGCCAGCATCAATTCGGGAGGTTCCTACAATGAGCAGTTCTTC,CASINSGGSYNEQFF
TRBJ1-2,once,-,TRBV6-6,TGTGCCAGCATCGAGGCCGCGGGCGGGGGAGGCTACACCTTC,CASIEAAGGGGYTF
TRBJ2-7,-,TRBD1,TRBV19,TGTGCCAGGGGGGACAGGGTCTACTACGAGCAGTACTTC,CARGDRVYYEQYF
TRBJ2-6,-,-,TRBV5-5,TGTGCCAGCAGCTCTGACAGGACCAATCTGGCCAACGTCCTGACTTTC,CASSSDRTNLANVLTF
TRBJ2-1,-,-,TRBV19,TGTGCCAGTAGTGTTTCCCGGGACTTTAACAATGAGCAGTTCTTC,CASSVSRDFNNEQFF
TRBJ2-3,-,-,TRBV12-2,TGTGCAAGTCGCCCTCACGCAGCGGGGGGAGGCACAGATACGCAGTATTTT,CASRPHAAGGGTDTQYF
TRBJ1-1,-,-,TRBV11-1,TGTGCCAGCAGCTTAGCGCGAGGCAGGAACACTGAAGCTTTCTTT,CASSLARGRNTEAFF
TRBJ2-1,-,TRBD2,TRBV4-2,TGTGCCAGCAGCCCGAGGACTAGCGGACCGTCCTACAATGAGCAGTTCTTC,CASSPRTSGPSYNEQFF
TRBJ1-6,-,-,TRBV3-1/TRBV3-2,TGTGCCAGCAGCCATGAAATGGACAGACCTTATTCACCCCTCCACTTT,CASSHEMDRPYSPLHF
TRBJ2-7,-,TRBD2,TRBV6-5,TGTGCCAGCAGTTTGTTTAGCGGGGCTTACGAGCAGTACTTC,CASSLFSGAYEQYF
TRBJ1-1,-,-,TRBV21-1,TGTGCCAGCAGCAAAGAGGGCAGGGAGAACACTGAAGCTTTCTTT,CASSKEGRENTEAFF
TRBJ2-1,-,TRBD1,TRBV28,TGTGCCAGCGGGACAGGGGGCCTTCTCATTTACAATGAGCAGTTCTTC,CASGTGGLLIYNEQFF
TRBJ1-2,-,TRBD1,TRBV2,TGTGCCAGCAGAGACAGGGAGACTATTTATGGCTACACCTTC,CASRDRETIYGYTF
TRBJ2-7,-,TRBD1,TRBV19,TGTGCCAGTAGTTATATGGGACAGGTCTACGAGCAGTACTTC,CASSYMGQVYEQYF
TRBJ1-3,-,TRBD1,TRBV6-5,TGTGCCAGCACGACAGGGGGCCACTCTGGAAACACCATATATTTT,CASTTGGHSGNTIYF
TRBJ2-1,-,TRBD2,TRBV6-5,TGTGCCAGCAGGACGACTAGCGGAGATTACAATGAGCAGTTCTTC,CASRTTSGDYNEQFF
TRBJ2-1,-,TRBD1,TRBV6-5,TGTGCCAGCAGTTACAGGGGGCAGGATGAGCAGTTCTTC,CASSYRGQDEQFF
TRBJ1-5,once,TRBD1,TRBV15,TGTGCCACCAGCAGACAGGGGGCTGGCAATCAGCCCCAGCATTTT,CATSRQGAGNQPQHF
TRBJ1-4,-,-,TRBV6-5,TGTGCCAGCAGTCAGCCAGGGAAGGATAATGAAAAACTGTTTTTT,CASSQPGKDNEKLFF
TRBJ1-4,-,-,TRBV12-3/TRBV12-4,TGTGCCAGCAGTACTCGCGAGGTTGAAAAACTGTTTTTT,CASSTREVEKLFF
TRBJ2-5,once,TRBD2,TRBV5-1,TGCGCCAGCAGCTTGGGCGGCGGCCGGACTAGCGGTCAAGAGACCCAGTACTTC,CASSLGGGRTSGQETQYF
TRBJ2-7,-,TRBD2,TRBV7-6,TGTGCCAGCAGCCCCAGGGAGGGCCTCTCCTACGAGCAGTACTTC,CASSPREGLSYEQYF
TRBJ1-2,-,-,TRBV19,TGTGCCAGTAGTTCGACCCAGGGTTCCTCTGGCTACACCTTC,CASSSTQGSSGYTF
TRBJ1-5,-,-,TRBV7-8,TGTGCCAGCAGCGGCAGACAGGTTATTAGCAATCAGCCCCAGCATTTT,CASSGRQVISNQPQHF
TRBJ2-2,-,TRBD2,TRBV9,TGTGCCAGCGGGACTAGCGGGGCGGCCGGGGAGCTGTTTTTT,CASGTSGAAGELFF
TRBJ2-2,-,-,TRBV19,TGTGCCAGTAGTAAGGGAGTAGAGGTCACCGGGGAGCTGTTTTTT,CASSKGVEVTGELFF
TRBJ1-2,-,-,TRBV25-1,TGTGCCAGCAGGGACATGGGGCATGGTTACACCTTC,CASRDMGHGYTF
TRBJ2-5,once,TRBD2,TRBV7-2,TGTGCCAGCAGCCTGGGCTGGGCTAGCGGCCAAGAGACCCAGTACTTC,CASSLGWASGQETQYF
TRBJ2-7,few,-,TRBV13,TGTGCCAGCAGCCTCCGACAGGCAATAAGCTCCTACGAGCAGTACTTC,CASSLRQAISSYEQYF
TRBJ1-1,-,TRBD1,TRBV19,TGTGCCACGACAGGGGGCCCCGTCTGGAACACTGAAGCTTTCTTT,CATTGGPVWNTEAFF
TRBJ2-1,-,TRBD2,TRBV6-5,TGTGCCAGCAACGGCGGGGGGGCTAAAGAGCAGTTCTTC,CASNGGGAKEQFF
TRBJ2-7,-,-,TRBV7-2,TGTGCCAGCAGCTTATTTCGGGGGGCTCTCAACTACGAGCAGTACTTC,CASSLFRGALNYEQYF
TRBJ2-7,once,-,TRBV6-4,TGTGCCAGCATCTACTACGAGCAGTACTTC,CASIYYEQYF
TRBJ2-1,-,-,TRBV5-6,TGTGCCAGCAGCTTGGGTATTAGCGGATATCACAATGAGCAGTTCTTC,CASSLGISGYHNEQFF
TRBJ2-1,-,TRBD2,TRBV5-6,TGTGCCAGCAGCTATAGCGGGGACTACAATGAGCAGTTCTTC,CASSYSGDYNEQFF
TRBJ1-2,-,-,TRBV7-2,TGTGCCAGCAGCTCGCCTATCACCTTC,CASSSPITF
TRBJ1-2,-,TRBD1,TRBV2,TGTGCCAGCAGTGAGGACAGGGCCTATGGCTACACCTTC,CASSEDRAYGYTF
TRBJ1-4,-,TRBD1,TRBV6-1,TGTGCCAGCAGTGAGGGGACAGGGGGAGAAAAACTGTTTTTT,CASSEGTGGEKLFF
TRBJ1-2,-,-,TRBV5-8,TGTGCCAGCAGTTCCTCTGGATGGGGAAACGGGGACTATGGCTACACCTTC,CASSSSGWGNGDYGYTF
TRBJ1-2,-,-,TRBV5-6,TGTGCCAGCAGCTTCGGTCCACAGTTCAACTATGGCTACACCTTC,CASSFGPQFNYGYTF